The source of this T cell receptor beta chain is a study of Graves' ophthalmopathy and Graves' hyperthyroidism. The authors amplified TCR beta CDR3 regions, and they did so from RNA transcripts for repertoire sequencing. Following a first-round RT-PCR that used HTBI primers, a second-round multiplex PCR was carried out. TCRdb itself ran the multiplex PCR reads through MiXCR, one entry per CDR3 protein. The sample lists fewer than 600,000 distinct CDR3 sequences, under 15% occurring once. CDR3 length: 14 amino acids. Per the germline V gene, CDR1 is GTSNPN and CDR2 is SVGIG (reference sequence). In its sample, this clonotype was seen many times. Its ends do not fully match the called genes, so a read error is possible.

This clonotype was obtained from a woman aged 30 to 39 with Graves' ophthalmopathy. The rearrangement joins TRBV30 to TRBJ1-1; no clear D. Sequenced input: blood. CDR3 in DNA: TGTGCCTGGAGTGGTTTACGGGAGAACACTGAAGCTCTCTTT. Amino acids: CAWSGLRENTEALF.